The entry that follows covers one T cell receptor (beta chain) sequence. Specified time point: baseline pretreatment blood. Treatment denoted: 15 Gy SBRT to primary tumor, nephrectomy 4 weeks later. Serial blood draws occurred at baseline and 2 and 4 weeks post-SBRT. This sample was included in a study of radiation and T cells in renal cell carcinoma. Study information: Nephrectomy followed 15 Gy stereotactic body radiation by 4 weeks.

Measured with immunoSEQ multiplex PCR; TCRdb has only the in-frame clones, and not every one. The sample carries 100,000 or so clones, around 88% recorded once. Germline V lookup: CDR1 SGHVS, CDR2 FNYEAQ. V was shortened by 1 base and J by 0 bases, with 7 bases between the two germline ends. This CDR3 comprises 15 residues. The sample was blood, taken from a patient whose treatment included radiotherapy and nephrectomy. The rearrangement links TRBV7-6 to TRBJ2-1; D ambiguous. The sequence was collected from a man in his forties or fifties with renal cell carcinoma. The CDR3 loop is CASSLVANSYNEQFF. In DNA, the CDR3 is TGTGCCAGCAGCTTAGTAGCAAACTCCTACAATGAGCAGTTCTTC.